Sequencing of this T cell receptor (beta chain) was carried out in a study of CD8+CD57+ T cells in acquired aplastic anemia. This clonotype was observed many times. In patients chosen for sequencing, flow cytometry had shown CD8+CD57+ cell expansion. The template for TCR beta VDJ and CDR3 sequence profiling was genomic DNA. TCRdb redid the calling of the reads with MiXCR, one entry per CDR3 protein. The sample lists just over 150,000 distinct CDR3 sequences; 45% to 55% were seen once. The germline V gene encodes CDR1 SGHVS and CDR2 FQNEAQ. Trimming left V 2 bases short and J 3 bases short, with 16 bases between. There are 17 residues in the CDR3.

Specimen: sorted CD4+, CD8+, or CD8+CD57+ T cells (not recorded which) from PBMCs. The receptor was isolated from a human donor with aplastic anemia. This chain uses TRBV7-8 with TRBJ2-2, with D tentatively TRBD1 (6 bases). CDR3 sequence (DNA): TGTGCCAGCAGCTTACCCAGGGACAAAGTATACACCGGGGAGCTGTTTTTT. Translated, it gives CASSLPRDKVYTGELFF.